This TCR beta chain comes out of a study of T cells in Graves' hyperthyroidism and ophthalmopathy. Study observations and caveats: Stable hyperthyroidism and ophthalmopathy were separated using 13 V-J signatures.

Newly diagnosed patients aged 18 to 65 had hyperthyroidism of under 2 months' duration. The germline V gene encodes CDR1 SGHDT and CDR2 YYEEEE. The CDR3 is 15 amino acids. With V trimmed by 3 bases and J by 3 bases, 8 bases remained unmatched. Researchers took RNA transcripts and amplified the TCR beta CDR3 regions from them. The HTBI primer set drove a first-round RT-PCR of the TCR CDR3. Using its own MiXCR run on the multiplex PCR reads, TCRdb lists one record per CDR3 protein. The sample has about 250,000 distinct CDR3 sequences; about 16% are singletons. Concerning this clonotype itself: Its matching antigen is unknown.

The sample taken for sequencing was blood. The chain carries TRBV5-6 and TRBJ1-1; 7 bases are shared with TRBD1. The clonotype originates from a woman between 50 and 59 years old with Graves' hyperthyroidism that later progressed to Graves' ophthalmopathy. The CDR3 DNA reads TGTGCCAGCAGCTCCGGGATACAGGGGTACACTGAAGCTTTCTTT. As protein: CASSSGIQGYTEAFF.